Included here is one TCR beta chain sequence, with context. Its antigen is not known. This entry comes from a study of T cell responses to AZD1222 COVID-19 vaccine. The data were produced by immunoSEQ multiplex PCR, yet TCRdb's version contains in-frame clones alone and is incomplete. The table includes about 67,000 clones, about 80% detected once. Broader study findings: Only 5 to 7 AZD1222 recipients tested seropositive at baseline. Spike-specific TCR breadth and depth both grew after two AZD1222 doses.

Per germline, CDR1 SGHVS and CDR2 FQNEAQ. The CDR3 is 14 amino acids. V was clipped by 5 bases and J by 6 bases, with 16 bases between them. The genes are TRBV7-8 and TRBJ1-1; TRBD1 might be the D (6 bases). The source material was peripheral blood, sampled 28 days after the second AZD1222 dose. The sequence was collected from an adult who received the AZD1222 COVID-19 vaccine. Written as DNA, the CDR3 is TGTGCCAGCAGCCATAAACAGGGTCTCCCTGAAGCTTTCTTT. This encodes CASSHKQGLPEAFF.